This is a list of T cell receptor beta chains from one sample in a study of blood T cell repertoires in COVID-19. Using immunoSEQ multiplex PCR, the repertoire was profiled, and TCRdb retains in-frame clones only, with some absent. The table includes around 200,000 clones, more than 75% detected once. The sequencing sample was made of peripheral blood. The origin of the receptors is a man aged 45 to 65 with acute or convalescent COVID-19. The CDR3 runs from the conserved cysteine through the conserved F or W. A D gene is named only where the DNA matches it firmly. Only part of the rows carry a size: once, few, many, or a class if the clone is expanded.

d_call	j_call	clone_size	v_call	cdr3_aa	cdr3_nt
NA	TRBJ2-3	NA	TRBV2	CASRGAGTDTQYF	TGTGCCAGCAGGGGTGCGGGCACAGATACGCAGTATTTT
NA	TRBJ1-1	NA	TRBV19	CASSERNRVTEAFF	TGTGCCAGTAGTGAAAGAAACAGGGTCACTGAAGCTTTCTTT
TRBD1	TRBJ2-5	NA	TRBV19	CASSILGLRQGVKETQYF	TGTGCCAGTAGTATTTTGGGGCTTCGGCAGGGGGTGAAAGAGACCCAGTACTTC
NA	TRBJ1-1	NA	TRBV30	CAWSVFGPTEAFF	TGTGCCTGGAGTGTATTTGGGCCAACTGAAGCTTTCTTT
NA	TRBJ2-1	NA	TRBV20-1	CSATRGYEQFF	TGCAGTGCTACCCGAGGGTATGAGCAGTTCTTC
TRBD1	TRBJ2-4	NA	TRBV30	CAWSRGPLDIQYF	TGTGCCTGGAGTAGGGGGCCCTTGGACATTCAGTACTTC
TRBD1	TRBJ1-1	NA	TRBV30	CAWIRQGPTEAFF	TGTGCCTGGATCCGACAGGGTCCCACTGAAGCTTTCTTT
NA	TRBJ2-5	NA	TRBV18	CASSPFSGRFQETQYF	TGTGCCAGCTCACCGTTTTCAGGGCGATTCCAGGAGACCCAGTACTTC
NA	TRBJ2-7	NA	TRBV3-1/TRBV3-2	CASSQGYSSYEQYF	TGTGCCAGCAGCCAAGGTTATAGCTCCTACGAGCAGTACTTC
TRBD2	TRBJ2-3	NA	TRBV6-2/TRBV6-3	CASRPSGLTDTQYF	TGTGCCAGCAGACCTAGCGGGCTAACAGATACGCAGTATTTT
NA	TRBJ1-5	NA	TRBV2	CASSEALGANQPQHF	TGTGCCAGCAGTGAAGCGCTTGGGGCTAATCAGCCCCAGCATTTT
TRBD1	TRBJ1-1	NA	TRBV2	CASSEALRGTEAFF	TGTGCCAGCAGTGAAGCGCTCAGGGGGACTGAAGCTTTCTTT
NA	TRBJ2-7	NA	TRBV2	CASIGEQGLSNEQYF	TGTGCCAGCATAGGAGAACAGGGATTGAGTAACGAGCAGTACTTC
TRBD1	TRBJ1-5	NA	TRBV27	CASSPLGQGYQPQHF	TGTGCCAGCAGTCCCCTGGGACAGGGCTATCAGCCCCAGCATTTT
TRBD2	TRBJ2-5	NA	TRBV2	CASSDLAGAETQYF	TGTGCCAGCAGTGACCTAGCGGGGGCCGAGACCCAGTACTTC
NA	TRBJ1-1	NA	TRBV2	CASSAGRTNTEAFF	TGTGCCAGCAGCGCGGGACGGACGAACACTGAAGCTTTCTTT
NA	TRBJ1-1	NA	TRBV30	CACHRANTEAFF	TGTGCCTGTCACAGGGCGAACACTGAAGCTTTCTTT
NA	TRBJ1-2	NA	TRBV10-3	CAIGEGANYGYTF	TGTGCCATCGGAGAAGGAGCTAACTATGGCTACACCTTC
NA	TRBJ2-7	NA	TRBV5-1	CASSGGYEQYF	TGCGCCAGCAGCGGCGGCTACGAGCAGTACTTC
NA	TRBJ1-2	NA	TRBV6-5	CASSYTGLPTSYGYTF	TGTGCCAGCAGTTACACCGGACTCCCCACAAGCTATGGCTACACCTTC
TRBD1	TRBJ2-7	NA	TRBV19	CASSQRGQPPTYFYEQYF	TGTGCCAGTAGCCAAAGGGGACAGCCGCCTACTTATTTCTACGAGCAGTACTTC
TRBD2	TRBJ2-7	NA	TRBV11-2	CASDPGGQYF	TGTGCCAGCGATCCGGGAGGGCAGTACTTC
NA	TRBJ2-7	NA	TRBV5-6	CASSVFSAGIYEQYF	TGTGCCAGCAGCGTGTTTTCGGCAGGGATCTACGAGCAGTACTTC
NA	TRBJ2-1	NA	TRBV5-6	CASSSDSRGTNEQFF	TGTGCCAGCAGCTCGGACAGTCGAGGGACCAATGAGCAGTTCTTC
TRBD2	TRBJ2-1	few	TRBV19	CASRVGGGTRNEQFF	TGTGCCAGTAGGGTCGGCGGGGGGACTAGGAATGAGCAGTTCTTC
TRBD1	TRBJ2-3	NA	TRBV3-1/TRBV3-2	CASGRTGGTDTQYF	TGTGCCAGCGGTCGGACAGGGGGCACAGATACGCAGTATTTT